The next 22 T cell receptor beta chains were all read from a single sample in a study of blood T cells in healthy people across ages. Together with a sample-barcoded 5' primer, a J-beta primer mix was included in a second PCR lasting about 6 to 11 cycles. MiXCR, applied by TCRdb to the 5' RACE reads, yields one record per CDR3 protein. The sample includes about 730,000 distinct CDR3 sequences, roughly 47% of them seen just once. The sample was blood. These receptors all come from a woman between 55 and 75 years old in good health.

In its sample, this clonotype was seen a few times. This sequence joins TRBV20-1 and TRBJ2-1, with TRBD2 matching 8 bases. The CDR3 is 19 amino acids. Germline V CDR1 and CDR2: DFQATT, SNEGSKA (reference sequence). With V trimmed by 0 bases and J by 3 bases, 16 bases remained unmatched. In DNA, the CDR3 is TGCAGTGCTAGAGATCCCCTGTCCGTGAATAGCGGGAACTACAATGAGCAGTTCTTC. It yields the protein CSARDPLSVNSGNYNEQFF.

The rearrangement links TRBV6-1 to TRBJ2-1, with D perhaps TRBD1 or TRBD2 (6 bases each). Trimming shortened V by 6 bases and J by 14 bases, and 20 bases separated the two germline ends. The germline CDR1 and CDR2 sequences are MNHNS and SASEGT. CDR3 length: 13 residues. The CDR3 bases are TGTGCCAGCAGCGGCGGGACAAACCAAAGGAAGTTCTTC. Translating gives CASSGGTNQRKFF.

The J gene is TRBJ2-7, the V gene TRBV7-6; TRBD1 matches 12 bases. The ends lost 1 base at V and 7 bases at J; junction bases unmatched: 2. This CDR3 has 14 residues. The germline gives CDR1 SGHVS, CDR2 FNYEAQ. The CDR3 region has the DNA TGTGCCAGCAGCTTAGGGGACAGGGGGCGGGAGCAGTACTTC. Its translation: CASSLGDRGREQYF.

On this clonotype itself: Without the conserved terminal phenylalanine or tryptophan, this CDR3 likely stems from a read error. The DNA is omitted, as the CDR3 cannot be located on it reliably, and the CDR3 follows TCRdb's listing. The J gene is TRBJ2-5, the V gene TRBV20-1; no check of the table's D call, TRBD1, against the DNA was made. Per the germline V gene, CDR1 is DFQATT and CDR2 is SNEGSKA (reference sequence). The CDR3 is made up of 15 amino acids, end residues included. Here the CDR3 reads CSASGQGEVDYTFGS.

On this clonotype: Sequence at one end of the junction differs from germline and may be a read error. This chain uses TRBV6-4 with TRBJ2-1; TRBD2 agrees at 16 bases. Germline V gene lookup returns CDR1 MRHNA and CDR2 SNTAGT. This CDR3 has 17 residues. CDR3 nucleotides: TGTGCCAGCGGTGACTCGGGACTAGCGGGAGGGGACAATGAGCAGTTCTTC. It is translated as CASGDSGLAGGDNEQFF.

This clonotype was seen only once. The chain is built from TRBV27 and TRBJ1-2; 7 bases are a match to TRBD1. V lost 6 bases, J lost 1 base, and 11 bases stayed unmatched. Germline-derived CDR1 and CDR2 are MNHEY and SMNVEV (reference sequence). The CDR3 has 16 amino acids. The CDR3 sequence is CASSPRAGQVNYGYTF. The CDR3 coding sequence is TGTGCCAGCAGCCCAAGGGCCGGACAGGTTAACTATGGCTACACCTTC.

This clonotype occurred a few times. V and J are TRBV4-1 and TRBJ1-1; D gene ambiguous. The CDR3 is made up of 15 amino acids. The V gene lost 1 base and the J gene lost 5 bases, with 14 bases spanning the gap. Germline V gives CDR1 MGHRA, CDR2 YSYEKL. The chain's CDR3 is CASSQGGAWETEAFF. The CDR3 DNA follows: TGCGCCAGCAGCCAAGGGGGAGCCTGGGAAACTGAAGCTTTCTTT.

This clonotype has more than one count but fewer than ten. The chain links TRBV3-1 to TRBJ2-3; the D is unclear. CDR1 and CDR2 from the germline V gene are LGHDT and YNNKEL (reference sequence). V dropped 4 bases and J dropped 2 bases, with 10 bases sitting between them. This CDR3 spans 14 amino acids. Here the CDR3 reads CASSRKTPTDTQYF. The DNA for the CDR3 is TGTGCCAGCAGCCGCAAGACCCCCACAGATACGCAGTATTTT.

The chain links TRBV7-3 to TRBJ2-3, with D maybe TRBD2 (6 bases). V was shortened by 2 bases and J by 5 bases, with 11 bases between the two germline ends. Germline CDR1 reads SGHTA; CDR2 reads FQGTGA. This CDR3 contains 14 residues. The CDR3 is CASSLGRTGDTQYF. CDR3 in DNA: TGTGCCAGCAGCTTAGGGAGGACGGGAGATACGCAGTATTTT.

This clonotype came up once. The CDR3 DNA reads as TGTGCCAGCAGTCTCGCGGGGGGACAGTACCTAAACACTGAAGCTTTCTTT. Protein product: CASSLAGGQYLNTEAFF. The chain links TRBV2 to TRBJ1-1; 7 bases match TRBD1. The CDR3 covers 17 residues. Trimming cost V 5 bases and J 2 bases; bases outside gene matches: 14. CDR1 is SNHLY and CDR2 is FYNNEI in the germline V gene.

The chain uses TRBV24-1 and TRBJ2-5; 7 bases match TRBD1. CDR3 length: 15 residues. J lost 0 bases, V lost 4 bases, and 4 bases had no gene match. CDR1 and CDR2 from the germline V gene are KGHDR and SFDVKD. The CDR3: CATSDLDRHQETQYF. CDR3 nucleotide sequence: TGTGCCACCAGTGACCTGGACAGGCACCAAGAGACCCAGTACTTC.

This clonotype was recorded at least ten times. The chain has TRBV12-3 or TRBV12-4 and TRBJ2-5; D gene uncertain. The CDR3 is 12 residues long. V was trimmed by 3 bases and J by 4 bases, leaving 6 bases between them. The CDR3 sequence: CASSLVGETQYF. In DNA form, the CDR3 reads TGTGCCAGCAGTTTGGTTGGAGAGACCCAGTACTTC.

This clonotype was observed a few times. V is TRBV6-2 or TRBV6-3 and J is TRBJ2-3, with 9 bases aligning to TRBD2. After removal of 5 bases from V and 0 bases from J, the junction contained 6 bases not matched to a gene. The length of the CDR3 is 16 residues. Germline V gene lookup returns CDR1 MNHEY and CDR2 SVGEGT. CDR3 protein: CASSARLAASTDTQYF. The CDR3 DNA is TGTGCCAGCAGTGCGAGACTAGCGGCTAGCACAGATACGCAGTATTTT.

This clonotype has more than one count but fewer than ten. In nucleotides, the CDR3 is TGTGCCAGCAGCTTACCGACAGCTCTCACAGATACGCAGTATTTT. Its protein product is CASSLPTALTDTQYF. The chain has TRBV7-3 and TRBJ2-3; the D gene is possibly TRBD1 (5 bases). The germline CDR1 and CDR2 sequences are SGHTA and FQGTGA. The CDR3 loop spans 15 amino acids. Trimming removed 2 bases at V and 2 bases at J, with 11 bases between.

DNA for the CDR3: TGCGCCAGCAGCTCAATGTCCCACAGGGACGAGCAGTACTTC. It is translated as CASSSMSHRDEQYF. This sequence joins TRBV5-1 and TRBJ2-7, with TRBD1 as a possible D gene (6 bases). Germline CDR1 reads SGHRS; CDR2 reads YFSETQ. CDR3 size: 14 residues. Between the trimmed V and J ends, which lost 3 bases and 5 bases, there was a span of 15 bases.

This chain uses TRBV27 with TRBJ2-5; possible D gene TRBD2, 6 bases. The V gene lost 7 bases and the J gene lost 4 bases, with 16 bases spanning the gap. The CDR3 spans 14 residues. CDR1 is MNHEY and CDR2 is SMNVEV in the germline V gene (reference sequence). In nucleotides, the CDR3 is TGTGCCAGCATAAACAAGTTGGGGGGAGAGACCCAGTACTTC. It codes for CASINKLGGETQYF.

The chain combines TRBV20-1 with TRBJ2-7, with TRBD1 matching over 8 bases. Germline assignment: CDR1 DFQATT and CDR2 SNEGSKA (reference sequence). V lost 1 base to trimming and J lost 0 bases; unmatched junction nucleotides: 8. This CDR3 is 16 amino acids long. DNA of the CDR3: TGCAGTGCTAGAGTAGCGCGGACAGGGAGCTCCTACGAGCAGTACTTC. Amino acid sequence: CSARVARTGSSYEQYF.

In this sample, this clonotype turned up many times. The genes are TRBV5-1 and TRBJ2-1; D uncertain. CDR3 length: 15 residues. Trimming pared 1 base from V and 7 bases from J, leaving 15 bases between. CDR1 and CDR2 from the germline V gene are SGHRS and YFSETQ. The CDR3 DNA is TGCGCCAGCAGCTTGTCCCGGGCCTTAAGGAATGAGCAGTTCTTC. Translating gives CASSLSRALRNEQFF. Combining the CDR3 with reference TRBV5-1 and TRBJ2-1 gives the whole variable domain KAGVTQTPRYLIKTRGQQVTLSCSPISGHRSVSWYQQTPGQGLQFLFEYFSETQRNKGNFPGRFSGRQFSNSRSEMNVSTLELGDSALYLCASSLSRALRNEQFFGPGTRLTVL.

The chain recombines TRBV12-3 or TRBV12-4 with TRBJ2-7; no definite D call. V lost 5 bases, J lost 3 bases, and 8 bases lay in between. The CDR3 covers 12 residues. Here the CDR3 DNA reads TGTGCCAGCAGTCACAATGGCTACGAGCAGTACTTC. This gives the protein CASSHNGYEQYF.

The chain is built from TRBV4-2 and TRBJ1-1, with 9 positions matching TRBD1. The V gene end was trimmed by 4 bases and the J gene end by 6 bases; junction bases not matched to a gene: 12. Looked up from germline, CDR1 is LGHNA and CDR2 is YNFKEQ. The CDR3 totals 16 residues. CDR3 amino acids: CASSLRGDRDGSEAFF. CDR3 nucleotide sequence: TGTGCCAGCAGCCTCCGTGGGGACAGGGACGGGTCTGAAGCTTTCTTT.

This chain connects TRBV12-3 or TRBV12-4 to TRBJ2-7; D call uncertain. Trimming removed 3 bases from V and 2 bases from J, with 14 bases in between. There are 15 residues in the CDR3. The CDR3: CASSFSFRAPYEQYF. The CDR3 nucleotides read TGTGCCAGCAGTTTTTCTTTCCGTGCCCCCTACGAGCAGTACTTC.

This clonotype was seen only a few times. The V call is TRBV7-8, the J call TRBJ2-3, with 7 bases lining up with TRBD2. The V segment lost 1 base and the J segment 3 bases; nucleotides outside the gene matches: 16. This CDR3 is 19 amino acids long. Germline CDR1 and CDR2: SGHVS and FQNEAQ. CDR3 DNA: TGTGCCAGCAGCTTAGATAGTCGGGCTAGCGGAGGAGGGACAGATACGCAGTATTTT. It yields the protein CASSLDSRASGGGTDTQYF.